A selection of T cell receptor beta chains follows, all from one sample in a study of early T cells in non-severe SARS-CoV-2 infection. One entry per CDR3 protein, called by TCRdb with MiXCR from the 5' RACE reads. Of 97,000 or so distinct CDR3 sequences listed, around 14% are singletons. Sequenced input: whole blood. These receptors were taken from an adult who was a healthcare worker with PCR-confirmed SARS-CoV-2 infection or an uninfected control (not recorded which). The CDR3 runs from the conserved cysteine through the conserved F or W. Size is omitted from some rows. Given values are once, few, many or a class for expanded clones.

clone size	J gene	V gene	CDR3 protein
-	TRBJ2-5	TRBV7-9	CASSLGRSPRAETQYF
few	TRBJ2-1	TRBV28	CASSQRIYNEQFF
many	TRBJ2-3	TRBV7-3	CASSLTGLAGVDTQYF
many	TRBJ1-5	TRBV20-1	CSASRGNSLQPQHF
many	TRBJ1-1	TRBV12-3/TRBV12-4	CASRQNTEAFF
few	TRBJ2-4	TRBV12-3/TRBV12-4	CASSVALGAGADIQYF
-	TRBJ2-2	TRBV4-1	CASSQGNRRNTGELFF
-	TRBJ2-6	TRBV18	CASSSISGTGANVLTF
few	TRBJ2-7	TRBV10-3	CAISDGYEQYF
medium-sized	TRBJ1-5	TRBV29-1	CSVGTGNDQPQHF
-	TRBJ2-2	TRBV9	CASSVQSGELFF